This TCR beta chain was identified during a study of blood T cells in healthy people across ages (dated by TCRdb to 2013 to 2016). Context from the whole study: In model experiments, roughly one uniquely barcoded TCR beta cDNA molecule per two T cells was captured by template switching. Using deep sequencing normalized with unique cDNA molecular identifiers, the study measured how TCR beta repertoire diversity changes with age. The donors were split into four age groups: young (average 16 years), middle-aged (roughly 39), aged (approximately 59) and long-lived (roughly 80). To avoid experimental bias, donors of different ages were distributed randomly across sequencing lanes. The study analyzed two additional independent replicas of 1 million unique cDNA reads from the same blood draw for two donors, one aged 18 to 29 and one aged 80 or older. General study outcomes and caveats: There was a strong correlation between observed TCR beta diversity and the percentage of naive T cells measured by flow cytometry. As age increased, observed TCR beta diversity per million T cells dropped in a roughly linear way, and a significant reduction was already evident by age 40. Estimates of total diversity based on one million sequenced T cells were regarded as lower bounds and as underestimates. Donor CMV infection status was unknown, potentially confounding age-related changes in expanded clonotypes. Compared with the aged group, more naive CD4+ T cells, fewer expanded clones and increased TCR diversity were shown by the long-lived group, suggesting age selection. Since profiling was done on bulk unsorted PBMCs, naive and antigen-experienced compartments could not be conclusively compared.

The cysteine opens and the phenylalanine closes a CDR3 of 10 amino acids. Only CDR3 DNA remains: 30 bases, in frame from the first base. In the germline V gene, CDR1 corresponds to ENHRY and CDR2 to SYGVKD. Trimming removed 8 bases from V and 2 bases from J, leaving 3 bases between the germline ends. The library was built by means of 5' RACE. Sequencing relied on an Illumina HiSeq 2500. The second PCR ran for about 6 to 11 cycles and used a J-beta primer mix along with a sample-barcoded 5' primer. A template-switch 5' adaptor carrying 12 random nucleotides introduced a unique molecular identifier onto each TCR beta cDNA molecule. Each sample yielded at least 3 million CDR3-containing paired-end reads. All of the RNA was converted into first-strand cDNA using the Mint cDNA synthesis kit, with a TRBC-specific oligonucleotide serving as the primer. After uracil-DNA glycosylase treatment, a first 18-cycle PCR used universal primers M1SS and BC2_uni_R on all cDNA. The paper's processing steps were these. For normalization, 1 million high-quality reads, each with a distinct molecular identifier, were randomly selected from each sample. Instead of being binned into consensus sequences, reads with shared molecular identifiers were discarded. CDR3 identification, clonotype clustering and error correction used MiTCR with a Q25 quality threshold and the strictest error-elimination algorithm. Lower-bound total TCR beta diversity was estimated with a nonparametric unseen species model using Euler transformation. TCRdb reworked the public reads: Q25 trimming with fastp, MiXCR clone assembly, productive beta chains retained. Merged by CDR3 protein, the rows form single entries marked with the most common genes and DNA. The V and J calls here are based on TCRdb, not the publication. A total of around 1,500,000 distinct CDR3 sequences appear in this sample, 42% of them only once. The top ten clonotypes cover 7% to 9% of the sample.

This clonotype turned up a few times. The antigen it binds to is not known. Base-call qualities are not available, and no considerably larger clone is one nucleotide away. Systemically healthy Caucasian individuals from Russia, approximately 39 in total and aged about 6 to 90 years, were included as donors. Each donor gave approximately 9.3 milliliters of peripheral blood, collected into EDTA-treated Vacutainer tubes. PBMCs were isolated by Ficoll-Paque density-gradient centrifugation, with at least 6.5 million obtained per sample. Trizol reagent was used to extract total RNA from the PBMCs, yielding at least 6 micrograms per sample. The percentages of naive CD45RAhigh/CD27high T cells were determined by flow cytometry on a PBMC aliquot from every donor.

The TCR comes from a young woman in good health. The source material was blood. This chain joins TRBV10-3 to TRBJ1-1, with the D gene too uncertain to name. In nucleotides, the sequence is TGTGCCATCGGAAACACTGAAGCTTTCTTT. Protein translation: CAIGNTEAFF.